Presented here are 27 T cell receptor beta chains from one specimen sequenced in a study of T cell responses to AZD1222 COVID-19 vaccine. Libraries were prepared by immunoSEQ multiplex PCR; TCRdb keeps only in-frame clonotypes and omits some of them. The table includes some 150,000 clones, roughly 90% detected once. Sequenced material: peripheral blood, taken on day 0 of AZD1222 vaccination. These receptors all stem from an adult in good health.

This clone appeared once. The rearrangement uses TRBV4-1 and TRBJ2-1, with D possibly matching TRBD1 (7 bases). V lost 5 bases, J lost 6 bases, and 14 bases lay in between. CDR1 MGHRA and CDR2 YSYEKL come from the germline V gene. This CDR3 contains 14 residues. The CDR3 DNA sequence: TGCGCCAGCAGCGGGGCAGGGGGGATCAATGAGCAGTTCTTC. Its protein is CASSGAGGINEQFF.

CDR3 region: CASSLRFHRDDYGYTF. CDR3 sequence (DNA): TGTGCCAGCAGCTTACGGTTTCACAGGGATGACTATGGCTACACCTTC. This chain connects TRBV13 to TRBJ1-2, with D perhaps TRBD1 (6 bases). CDR1 PRHDT and CDR2 FYEKMQ come from the germline V gene (reference sequence). V gave up 2 bases and J gave up 3 bases, with 16 bases separating them. The CDR3 loop spans 16 amino acids.

V is TRBV5-1 and J is TRBJ2-2; TRBD1 or TRBD2 may be the D gene (6 bases each). The CDR3 loop spans 16 amino acids. V lost 0 bases and J lost 4, with 13 bases in between. Looked up from germline, CDR1 is SGHRS and CDR2 is YFSETQ. The CDR3 nucleotides read TGCGCCAGCAGCTTGGCCGAGGGGGGAAGCACCGGGGAGCTGTTTTTT. It yields the protein CASSLAEGGSTGELFF.

The chain links TRBV15 to TRBJ2-1; perhaps TRBD2 as D (5 bases). Trimming removed 1 base from V and 4 bases from J, with 11 bases in between. The CDR3 is 15 residues long. From germline, CDR1 is LNHNV and CDR2 YYDKDF (reference sequence). The CDR3 sequence is CATSRALDEYNEQFF. DNA for the CDR3: TGTGCCACCAGCAGAGCACTAGATGAATACAATGAGCAGTTCTTC.

The V gene is TRBV6-5, the J gene TRBJ2-7; TRBD1 is a possible D gene (5 bases). The germline V and J ends were trimmed by 6 bases and 1 base, with 7 bases remaining between them. Germline V gene sequence: CDR1 MNHEY, CDR2 SVGAGI. The length of the CDR3 is 12 residues. CDR3 nucleotides: TGTGCCAGCAGCCAGGGTTCCTACGAGCAGTACTTC. Encoded protein: CASSQGSYEQYF.

The chain joins TRBV7-2 to TRBJ2-5, with TRBD2 matching 9 bases. V gave up 5 bases and J gave up 6 bases; unmatched junction bases: 10. Germline CDR1 reads SGHTA; CDR2 reads FQGNSA. The CDR3 is made up of 15 amino acids. The CDR3 loop reads CASSPLGTSIQTQYF. CDR3 nucleotides: TGTGCCAGCAGCCCCCTTGGGACTAGCATCCAGACCCAGTACTTC.

This chain's CDR3 is CASSLGRSPREQYF. The CDR3 DNA is TGTGCCAGCAGCTTGGGCCGTTCGCCGAGGGAGCAGTACTTC. This chain uses TRBV7-2 with TRBJ2-7; D call uncertain. Germline V gene data show CDR1 as SGHTA and CDR2 as FQGNSA. Between the trimmed V and J ends, which lost 3 bases and 7 bases, there was a span of 16 bases. The CDR3 spans 14 residues.

The rearrangement joins TRBV13 to TRBJ2-5; D unclear. CDR1 PRHDT and CDR2 FYEKMQ come from the germline V gene (reference sequence). The CDR3 contains 13 residues. Between the trimmed V and J ends, which lost 2 bases and 2 bases, there was a span of 6 bases. DNA for the CDR3: TGTGCCAGCAGCTTAAGGCCACAAGAGACCCAGTACTTC. Protein product: CASSLRPQETQYF.

V gene TRBV6-4 combines with J gene TRBJ2-1; 7 bases are shared with TRBD1. This CDR3 is 11 amino acids long. Germline V lookup: CDR1 MRHNA, CDR2 SNTAGT. V was clipped by 6 bases and J by 7 bases; unmatched bases: 0. Here the CDR3 reads CASRTGNEQFF. The CDR3 region has the DNA TGTGCCAGCAGGACAGGGAATGAGCAGTTCTTC.

This chain uses TRBV9 with TRBJ2-7; D remains unclear. This CDR3 spans 12 amino acids. CDR1 and CDR2 from the germline V gene are SGDLS and YYNGEE. Trimming took off 3 bases at V and 4 bases at J, with 8 bases between the two ends. The CDR3 bases are TGTGCCAGCAGCGACGGAGTGTACGAGCAGTACTTC. It is translated as CASSDGVYEQYF.

The chain joins TRBV7-9 to TRBJ2-1; TRBD2 aligns across 10 bases. From germline, CDR1 is SEHNR and CDR2 FQNEAQ (reference sequence). The V segment lost 5 bases and the J segment 6 bases; nucleotides outside the gene matches: 7. The CDR3 has 15 residues. The CDR3: CASSKRTSGLNEQFF. The CDR3 bases are TGTGCCAGCAGCAAACGGACTAGCGGACTCAATGAGCAGTTCTTC.

V usage is TRBV7-3 and J usage is TRBJ1-4; possible D gene TRBD1, 6 bases. Germline V lookup: CDR1 SGHTA, CDR2 FQGTGA. Trimming removed 2 bases at V and 4 bases at J, with 11 bases between. The CDR3 spans 15 residues. The chain's CDR3 is CASSLEQGGNEKLFF. The CDR3 DNA sequence: TGTGCCAGCAGCTTAGAACAGGGAGGTAATGAAAAACTGTTTTTT.

The chain links TRBV4-2 to TRBJ2-2, with TRBD2 matching 7 bases. The germline CDR1 and CDR2 sequences are LGHNA and YNFKEQ. V dropped 4 bases and J dropped 4; count of bases not matched to a gene: 6. The CDR3 is made up of 15 amino acids. CDR3 sequence: CASSPSGGTTGELFF. The CDR3 nucleotides are TGTGCCAGCAGCCCCTCGGGAGGAACCACCGGGGAGCTGTTTTTT.

This chain connects TRBV5-6 to TRBJ1-1; 7 bases fit TRBD1. CDR1 and CDR2 from the germline V gene are SGHDT and YYEEEE. This CDR3 contains 13 residues. The junction had 6 bases not matched to a gene; V was cut back by 2 bases and J by 8 bases. The DNA for the CDR3 is TGTGCCAGCAGCTTCGGAGGGGGCGGAGAAGCTTTCTTT. Translating it yields CASSFGGGGEAFF.

The rearrangement links TRBV6-1 to TRBJ2-7; TRBD1 agrees at 12 bases. The trim removed 5 bases at V and 2 bases at J, leaving 13 bases unmatched. Germline V gene sequence: CDR1 MNHNS, CDR2 SASEGT. The CDR3 is 18 amino acids. The chain's CDR3 is CASSKVGPGQGATYEQYF. CDR3 sequence (DNA): TGTGCCAGCAGTAAAGTCGGTCCGGGACAGGGGGCCACCTACGAGCAGTACTTC.

This chain connects TRBV6-1 to TRBJ2-7; a weak D match, TRBD2 (5 bases). This CDR3 is 16 amino acids long. Trimming pared 3 bases from V and 3 bases from J, leaving 18 bases between. Germline values: CDR1 MNHNS, CDR2 SASEGT. The CDR3 nucleotides are TGTGCCAGCAGTGACCCACGGCGAGGGATTTACTACGAGCAGTACTTC. Encoded protein: CASSDPRRGIYYEQYF.

The chain has TRBV9 and TRBJ1-4; D remains unclear. CDR1 SGDLS and CDR2 YYNGEE come from the germline V gene. CDR3 length: 16 residues. Trimming cost V 4 bases and J 7 bases, with 20 bases left between them. The CDR3 protein is CASSPQSHGGSEKLFF. The DNA for the CDR3 is TGTGCCAGCAGCCCCCAGTCTCACGGAGGGAGTGAAAAACTGTTTTTT.

This clone was detected a few times. V is TRBV6-2 or TRBV6-3 and J is TRBJ2-5; tentatively, D is TRBD1 or TRBD2 (6 bases each). The V end was cut by 6 bases, the J end by 3 bases, with 17 bases between. This CDR3 comprises 15 residues. Germline CDR1 reads MNHEY; CDR2 reads SVGEGT. CDR3 amino acids: CASSNPPGAKETQYF. In DNA, the CDR3 is TGTGCCAGCAGCAACCCACCGGGGGCAAAAGAGACCCAGTACTTC.

V and J are TRBV7-3 and TRBJ2-3; either TRBD1 or TRBD2 may fit D (6 bases each). Germline CDR1 reads SGHTA; CDR2 reads FQGTGA. The CDR3 runs 16 residues. Trimming pared 3 bases from V and 2 bases from J, leaving 15 bases between. The CDR3 bases are TGTGCCAGCAGCTTTCGAGGGGGGATGCCCACAGATACGCAGTATTTT. As protein: CASSFRGGMPTDTQYF.

This rearrangement joins TRBV7-2 to TRBJ1-5; 11 nucleotides line up with TRBD1. CDR1 and CDR2 (germline): SGHTA, FQGNSA. This CDR3 has 15 residues. With V trimmed by 4 bases and J by 7 bases, 6 bases remained unmatched. The CDR3 DNA is TGTGCCAGCAGCTACCGGACAGGGGGCGAACAGCCCCAGCATTTT. Encoded protein: CASSYRTGGEQPQHF.

This clone was picked up one time. The chain links TRBV7-3 to TRBJ2-3; D possibly corresponds to TRBD2 (6 bases). V was pared by 0 bases and J by 8 bases, with 18 bases between. This CDR3 has 16 residues. Germline V gene sequence: CDR1 SGHTA, CDR2 FQGTGA. CDR3: CASSLTPGGRFPTQYF. The DNA for the CDR3 is TGTGCCAGCAGCTTAACCCCCGGGGGAAGGTTCCCTACGCAGTATTTT.

In this sample, this clone turned up a few times. The chain links TRBV7-2 to TRBJ1-1, with D possibly matching TRBD1 (5 bases). Germline CDR1 reads SGHTA; CDR2 reads FQGNSA. The CDR3 spans 17 residues. Trimming took 3 bases from V and 3 from J, leaving 20 bases between them. The CDR3 is CASSLEGHAGRDTEAFF. CDR3 coding DNA: TGTGCCAGCAGCTTGGAGGGGCACGCAGGCCGGGACACTGAAGCTTTCTTT.

The V call is TRBV18, the J call TRBJ2-3; D is unclear. Germline CDR1 is KGHSH and CDR2 is LQKENI. The CDR3 contains 11 residues. The ends were cut back, 8 bases at V and 1 base at J, with 4 bases in the middle. The CDR3 bases are TGTGCCAGCGCACGCACAGATACGCAGTATTTT. It specifies CASARTDTQYF.

This chain uses TRBV7-8 with TRBJ2-2; D unclear. The CDR3 runs 16 residues. Trimming cost V 5 bases and J 0 bases, with 13 bases left between them. CDR1 and CDR2 (germline): SGHVS, FQNEAQ. CDR3 protein: CASSPRRLANTGELFF. CDR3 DNA sequence: TGTGCCAGCAGCCCGCGACGGCTTGCGAACACCGGGGAGCTGTTTTTT.

The chain carries TRBV5-4 and TRBJ2-6, with 10 nucleotides matching TRBD1. Germline CDR1 SGHNT, CDR2 YYREEE (reference sequence). The CDR3 extends over 18 amino acids. V was clipped by 0 bases and J by 4 bases; unmatched bases: 7. DNA of the CDR3: TGTGCCAGCAGCTTGGCCGGGACAGGGGCGTACGGGGCCAACGTCCTGACTTTC. It encodes CASSLAGTGAYGANVLTF.

This chain connects TRBV6-5 to TRBJ1-5; no reliable D call. Germline V lookup: CDR1 MNHEY, CDR2 SVGAGI. V was clipped by 0 bases and J by 1 base, with 7 bases between them. The CDR3 has 15 amino acids. For the CDR3, the DNA is TGTGCCAGCAGTTACTCGTTCGGGAGCAATCAGCCCCAGCATTTT. This translates into CASSYSFGSNQPQHF.

The chain uses TRBV7-2 and TRBJ2-2; D uncertain. V lost 5 bases to trimming and J lost 8 bases, with 21 bases between them. This CDR3 has 16 amino acids. CDR1 is SGHTA and CDR2 is FQGNSA in the germline V gene. The CDR3 bases are TGTGCCAGCAGCCCGTCCTCCCCTAGTCGTCTGGGGGAGCTGTTTTTT. Translating it yields CASSPSSPSRLGELFF.